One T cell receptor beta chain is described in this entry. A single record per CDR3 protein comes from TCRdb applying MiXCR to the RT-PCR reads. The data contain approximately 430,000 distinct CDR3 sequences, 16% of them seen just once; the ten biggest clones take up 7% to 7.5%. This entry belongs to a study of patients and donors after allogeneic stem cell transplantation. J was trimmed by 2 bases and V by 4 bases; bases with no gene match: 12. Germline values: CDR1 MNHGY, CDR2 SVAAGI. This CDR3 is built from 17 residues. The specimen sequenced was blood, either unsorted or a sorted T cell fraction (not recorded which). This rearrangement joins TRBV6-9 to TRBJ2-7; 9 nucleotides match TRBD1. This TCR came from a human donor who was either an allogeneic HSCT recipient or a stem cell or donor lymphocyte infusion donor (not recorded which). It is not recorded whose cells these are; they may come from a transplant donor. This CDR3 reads CASSSAQPGQGTYEQYF. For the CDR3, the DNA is TGTGCCAGCAGTTCAGCACAACCGGGACAGGGAACCTACGAGCAGTACTTC.